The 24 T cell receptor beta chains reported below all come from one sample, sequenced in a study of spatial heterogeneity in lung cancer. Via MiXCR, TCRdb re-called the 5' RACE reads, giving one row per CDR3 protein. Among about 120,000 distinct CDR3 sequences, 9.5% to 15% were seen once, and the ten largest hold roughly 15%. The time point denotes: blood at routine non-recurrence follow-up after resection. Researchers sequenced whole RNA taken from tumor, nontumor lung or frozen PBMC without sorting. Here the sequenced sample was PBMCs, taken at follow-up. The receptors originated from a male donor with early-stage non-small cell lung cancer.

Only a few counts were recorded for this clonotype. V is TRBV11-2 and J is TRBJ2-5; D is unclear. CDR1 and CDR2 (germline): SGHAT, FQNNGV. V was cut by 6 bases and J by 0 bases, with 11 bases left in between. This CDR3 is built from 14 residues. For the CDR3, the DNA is TGTGCCAGCAGGGATGTCGTAGACCAAGAGACCCAGTACTTC. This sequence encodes CASRDVVDQETQYF.

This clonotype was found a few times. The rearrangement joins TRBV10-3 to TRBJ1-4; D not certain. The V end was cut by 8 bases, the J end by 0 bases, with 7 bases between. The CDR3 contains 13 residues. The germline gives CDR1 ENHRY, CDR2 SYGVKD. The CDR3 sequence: CAIGGSTNEKLFF. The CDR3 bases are TGTGCCATCGGAGGGTCAACTAATGAAAAACTGTTTTTT.

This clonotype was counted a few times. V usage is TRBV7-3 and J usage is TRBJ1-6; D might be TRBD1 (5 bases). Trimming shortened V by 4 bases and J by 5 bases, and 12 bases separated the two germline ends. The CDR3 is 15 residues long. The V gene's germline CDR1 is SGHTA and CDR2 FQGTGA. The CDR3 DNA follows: TGTGCCAGCAGCTCAGGGCCGGGGGATAATTCACCCCTCCACTTT. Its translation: CASSSGPGDNSPLHF.

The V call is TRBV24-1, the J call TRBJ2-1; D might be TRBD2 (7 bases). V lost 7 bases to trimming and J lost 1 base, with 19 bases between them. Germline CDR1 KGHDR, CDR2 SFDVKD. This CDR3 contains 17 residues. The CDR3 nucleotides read TGTGCCACCAGAGGAAGGGGGGGACTCCATTCCTACAATGAGCAGTTCTTC. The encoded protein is CATRGRGGLHSYNEQFF.

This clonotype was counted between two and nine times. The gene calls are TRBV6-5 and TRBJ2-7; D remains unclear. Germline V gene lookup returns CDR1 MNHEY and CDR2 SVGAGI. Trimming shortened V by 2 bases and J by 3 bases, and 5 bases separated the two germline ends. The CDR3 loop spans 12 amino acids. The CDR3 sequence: CASSYGNYEQYF. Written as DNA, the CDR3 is TGTGCCAGCAGTTACGGAAACTACGAGCAGTACTTC.

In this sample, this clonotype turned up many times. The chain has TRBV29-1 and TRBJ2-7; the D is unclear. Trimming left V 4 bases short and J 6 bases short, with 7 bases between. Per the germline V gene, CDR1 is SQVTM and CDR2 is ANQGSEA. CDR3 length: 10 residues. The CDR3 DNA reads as TGCAGCGTTGGGCTCCCCGAGCAGTACTTC. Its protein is CSVGLPEQYF.

The CDR3 region is CASSFSGTVFHQPQHF. CDR3 nucleotide sequence: TGTGCCAGCAGTTTCTCCGGGACAGTCTTCCATCAGCCCCAGCATTTT. The genes are TRBV28 and TRBJ1-5; 7 bases fit TRBD1. CDR3 size: 16 residues. Looked up from germline, CDR1 is MDHEN and CDR2 is SYDVKM. The V and J ends lost 3 bases and 5 bases, in that order; junction bases with no gene match: 10.

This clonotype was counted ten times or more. The CDR3 DNA follows: TGCGCCAGCAGCCGGGCGAGCTATAATTCACCCCTCCACTTT. The encoded protein is CASSRASYNSPLHF. The chain uses TRBV5-1 and TRBJ1-6; D gene uncertain. The germline V gene has CDR1 SGHRS and CDR2 YFSETQ. Deletions cut 4 bases from V and 3 bases from J, with 8 bases between. The CDR3 loop spans 14 amino acids.

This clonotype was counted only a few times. CDR3 sequence: CASRPRRGAGGELFF. The CDR3 DNA is TGTGCCAGCAGACCCAGGCGGGGGGCAGGCGGGGAGCTGTTTTTT. The chain combines TRBV28 with TRBJ2-2, with 8 bases lining up with TRBD2. V dropped 6 bases and J dropped 7; count of bases not matched to a gene: 10. The CDR3 is 15 residues long. Per germline, CDR1 MDHEN and CDR2 SYDVKM.

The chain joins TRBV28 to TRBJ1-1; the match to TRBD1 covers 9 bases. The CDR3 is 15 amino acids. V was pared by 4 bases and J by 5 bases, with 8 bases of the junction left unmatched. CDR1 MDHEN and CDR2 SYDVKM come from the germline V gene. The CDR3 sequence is CASSSQGASGTEAFF. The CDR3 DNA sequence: TGTGCCAGCAGTTCACAGGGGGCCTCAGGGACTGAAGCTTTCTTT.

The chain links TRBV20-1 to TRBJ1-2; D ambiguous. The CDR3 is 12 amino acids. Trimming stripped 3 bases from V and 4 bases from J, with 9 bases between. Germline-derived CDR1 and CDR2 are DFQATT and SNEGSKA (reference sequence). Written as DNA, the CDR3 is TGCAGTGCTAGGATTCCAGGCTATGGCTACACCTTC. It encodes CSARIPGYGYTF.

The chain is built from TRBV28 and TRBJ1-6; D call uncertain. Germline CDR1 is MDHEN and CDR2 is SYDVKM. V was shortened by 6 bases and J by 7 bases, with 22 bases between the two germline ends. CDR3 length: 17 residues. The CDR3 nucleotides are TGTGCCAGCAGGTTGAGGGTTTTGGCAGGAAGGAATTCACCCCTCCACTTT. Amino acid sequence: CASRLRVLAGRNSPLHF. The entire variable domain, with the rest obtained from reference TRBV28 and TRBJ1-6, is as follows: DVKVTQSSRYLVKRTGEKVFLECVQDMDHENMFWYRQDPGLGLRLIYFSYDVKMKEKGDIPEGYSVSREKKERFSLILESASTNQTSMYLCASRLRVLAGRNSPLHFGNGTRLTVT.

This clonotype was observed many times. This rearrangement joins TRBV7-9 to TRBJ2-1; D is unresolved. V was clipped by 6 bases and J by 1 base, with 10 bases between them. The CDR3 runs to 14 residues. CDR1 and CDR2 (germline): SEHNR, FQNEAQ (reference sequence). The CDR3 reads CASSITASYNEQFF. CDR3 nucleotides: TGTGCCAGCAGTATCACAGCGTCCTACAATGAGCAGTTCTTC. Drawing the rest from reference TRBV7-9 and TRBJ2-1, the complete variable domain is DTGVSQNPRHKITKRGQNVTFRCDPISEHNRLYWYRQTLGQGPEFLTYFQNEAQLEKSRLLSDRFSAERPKGSFSTLEIQRTEQGDSAMYLCASSITASYNEQFFGPGTRLTVL.

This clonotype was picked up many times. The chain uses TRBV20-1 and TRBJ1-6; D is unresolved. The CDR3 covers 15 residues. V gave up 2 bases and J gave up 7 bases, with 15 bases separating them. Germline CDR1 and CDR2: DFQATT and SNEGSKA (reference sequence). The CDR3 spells CSARPLQANNSPLHF. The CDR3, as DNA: TGCAGTGCTAGACCATTGCAAGCTAACAATTCACCCCTCCACTTT.

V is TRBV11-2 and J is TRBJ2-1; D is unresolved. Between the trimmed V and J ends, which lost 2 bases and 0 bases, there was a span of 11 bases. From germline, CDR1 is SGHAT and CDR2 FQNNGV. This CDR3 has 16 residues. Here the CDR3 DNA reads TGTGCCAGCAGCTTACGTCAGAGGAGCTCCTACAATGAGCAGTTCTTC. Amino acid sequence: CASSLRQRSSYNEQFF.

In DNA, the CDR3 is TGCAGTGCTAGAGATCAACAGGGTAATCAGCCCCAGCATTTT. Encoded protein: CSARDQQGNQPQHF. The chain joins TRBV20-1 to TRBJ1-5; D might be TRBD1 (6 bases). The CDR3 totals 14 residues. Germline V lookup: CDR1 DFQATT, CDR2 SNEGSKA (reference sequence). The V end lost 0 bases, the J end lost 4 bases, and 10 bases lay between the germline ends.

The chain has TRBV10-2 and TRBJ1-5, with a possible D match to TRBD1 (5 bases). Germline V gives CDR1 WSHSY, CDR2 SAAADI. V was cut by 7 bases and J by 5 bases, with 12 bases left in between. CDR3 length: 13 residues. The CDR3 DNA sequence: TGCGCCAGCAAAGGCGGGACCGATCAGCCCCAGCATTTT. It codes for CASKGGTDQPQHF.

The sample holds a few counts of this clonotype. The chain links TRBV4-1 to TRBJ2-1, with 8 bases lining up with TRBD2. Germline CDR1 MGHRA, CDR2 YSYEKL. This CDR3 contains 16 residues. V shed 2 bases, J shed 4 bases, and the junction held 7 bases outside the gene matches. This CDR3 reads CASSQYPLAEYNEQFF. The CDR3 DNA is TGCGCCAGCAGCCAATATCCACTAGCGGAATACAATGAGCAGTTCTTC.

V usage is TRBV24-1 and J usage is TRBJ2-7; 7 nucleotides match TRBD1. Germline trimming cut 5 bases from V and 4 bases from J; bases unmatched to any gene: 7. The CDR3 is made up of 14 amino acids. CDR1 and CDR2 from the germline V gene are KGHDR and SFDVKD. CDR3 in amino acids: CATSGPGQSYEQYF. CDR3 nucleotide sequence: TGTGCCACCAGTGGCCCGGGACAGTCATACGAGCAGTACTTC.

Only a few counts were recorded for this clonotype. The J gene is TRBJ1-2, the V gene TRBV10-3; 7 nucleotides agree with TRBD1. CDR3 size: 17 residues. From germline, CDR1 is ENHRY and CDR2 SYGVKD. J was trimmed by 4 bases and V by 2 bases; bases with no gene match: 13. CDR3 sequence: CAISEPTADRAPYGYTF. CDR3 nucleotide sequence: TGTGCCATCAGTGAGCCCACCGCTGACAGGGCTCCCTATGGCTACACCTTC.

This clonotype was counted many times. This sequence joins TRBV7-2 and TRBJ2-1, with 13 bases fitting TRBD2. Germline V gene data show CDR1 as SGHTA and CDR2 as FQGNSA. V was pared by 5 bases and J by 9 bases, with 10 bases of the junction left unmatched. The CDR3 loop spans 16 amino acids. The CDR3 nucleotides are TGTGCCAGCAGCCATACTAGCGGGGGGGTAAAGGGTGAGCAGTTCTTC. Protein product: CASSHTSGGVKGEQFF. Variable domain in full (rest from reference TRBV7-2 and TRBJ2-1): GAGVSQSPSNKVTEKGKDVELRCDPISGHTALYWYRQSLGQGLEFLIYFQGNSAPDKSGLPSDRFSAERTGGSVSTLTIQRTQQEDSAVYLCASSHTSGGVKGEQFFGPGTRLTVL.

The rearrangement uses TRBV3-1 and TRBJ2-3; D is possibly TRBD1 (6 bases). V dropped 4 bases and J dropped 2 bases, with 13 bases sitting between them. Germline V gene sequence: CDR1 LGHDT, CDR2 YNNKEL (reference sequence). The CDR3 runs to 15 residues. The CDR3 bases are TGTGCCAGCAGCCCACAGGACAGAAACACAGATACGCAGTATTTT. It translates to CASSPQDRNTDTQYF.

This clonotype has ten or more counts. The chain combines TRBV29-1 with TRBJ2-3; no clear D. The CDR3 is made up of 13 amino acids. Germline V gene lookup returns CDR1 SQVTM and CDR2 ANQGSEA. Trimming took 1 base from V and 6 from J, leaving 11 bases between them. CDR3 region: CSVEVVAGDTQYF. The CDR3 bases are TGCAGCGTTGAAGTGGTGGCTGGGGATACGCAGTATTTT.

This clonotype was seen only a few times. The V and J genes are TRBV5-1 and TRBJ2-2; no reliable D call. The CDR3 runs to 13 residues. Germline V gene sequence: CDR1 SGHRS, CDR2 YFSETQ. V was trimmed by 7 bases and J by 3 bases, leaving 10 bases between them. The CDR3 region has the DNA TGCGCCAGCCGATCGGCCGACACCGGGGAGCTGTTTTTT. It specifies CASRSADTGELFF.